This TCR beta chain appears in the sequencing data of a study of T cell changes during pregnancy in multiple sclerosis (dated by TCRdb to the late 2010s). Describing the broader study: In women with multiple sclerosis, the researchers looked at how the T cell repertoire shifted as pregnancy progressed.

A remark on this clone: Its antigen is still unknown. Base qualities are not recorded, but no much larger clone differs from it by a single base.

Receptor amplification or capture employed the immunoSEQ multiplex PCR assay. The table comes from immuneACCESS by way of TCRdb, which keeps in-frame sequences with V and J called. Part of the clones is missing from these tables; in studies checked, under half for an unresolved V gene and the rest for unknown reasons. The sample table lists tens of thousands of clones, 85% to 95% of them with a count of one. Together, the top ten hold around 0.52% of the sample. Sequencing was performed on CD4+ T cells from peripheral blood mononuclear cells, taken in the third trimester of pregnancy. The clonotype originates from a female donor with multiple sclerosis, enrolled in a pregnancy study.

The DNA sequence reads TGTGCCAGCAGCGTCATGAACACCGGGGAGCTGTTTTTT. The resulting protein is CASSVMNTGELFF. This chain joins TRBV7-2 to TRBJ2-2, with the identity of the D gene unclear. The CDR3 spans 13 residues, from the cysteine through the phenylalanine. The only DNA kept is the CDR3, 39 bases in frame from the first base. CDR1 SGHTA and CDR2 FQGNSA were looked up in the germline V gene. V loses 5 bases of germline sequence and J loses 1 base, and the interval between the two ends is 5 bases.